Reported below is one T cell receptor beta chain. Its antigen remains unknown. The data originate from a study of T cell responses to AZD1222 COVID-19 vaccine. Points from the study as a whole: Researchers took repertoire samples only after the peak T cell response had come. Only a handful of AZD1222 recipients tested seropositive at baseline. Nearly half of the spike-specific TCRs reportedly recognize variant regions that carry no mutations. Among the donors, most were white British and more were female, and clonal diversity was possibly underestimated.

TCRdb's copy holds only in-frame clones and misses some; the assay was immunoSEQ multiplex PCR. Of around 180,000 clones detected, about 94% appear once; the ten largest clones hold roughly 9.2%. Germline V gives CDR1 SGDLS, CDR2 YYNGEE. The CDR3 runs to 16 residues. V was clipped by 0 bases and J by 1 base, with 11 bases between them. Sample: peripheral blood, taken on day 0 of AZD1222 vaccination. The source is an adult in good health. V usage is TRBV9 and J usage is TRBJ2-1; D ambiguous. The CDR3 DNA reads as TGTGCCAGCAGCGTAGGTCCTAGGGTGTCCTACAATGAGCAGTTCTTC. It translates to CASSVGPRVSYNEQFF.